This T cell receptor beta chain comes out of a study of glioma-infiltrating T cells. As for the study in general: Sequencing aimed for roughly 4.5- to 11-fold coverage of about a million peripheral T cells. Study-level points and caveats: Tissue-blood divergence was below expectation in non-neoplastic patients, above in gliomas. A blood CDR3 motif signature was depleted in highly divergent patients. Only very few CDR3 sequences appeared in both tissue and blood.

V was clipped by 1 base and J by 3 bases; unmatched bases: 6. Germline-derived CDR1 and CDR2 are LGHNA and YSLEER. CDR3 length equals 16 residues. The iRepertoire nested amplicon-rescue multiplex PCR amplified TCR alpha and beta CDR3s from RNA. TCRdb independently ran MiXCR on the multiplex PCR reads; one entry per CDR3 protein. The sample carries about 400,000 distinct CDR3 sequences, about two fifths recorded once. Points on this clonotype: Its target is not known.

The chain combines TRBV4-3 with TRBJ2-7, with 10 bases aligning to TRBD2. This clonotype originated in a human donor with low-grade glioma or glioblastoma, undergoing nonglioma brain surgery, or in good health (not recorded which). Sequenced sample: glioma tissue, nonneoplastic brain tissue, or PBMCs (not recorded which). CDR3 protein: CASSQVASGSFYEQYF. The CDR3 nucleotides are TGCGCCAGCAGCCAAGTGGCTAGCGGGAGTTTCTACGAGCAGTACTTC.